Following are 12 T cell receptor beta chains from one sample sequenced in a study of Ad26.COV2.S vaccination and SARS-CoV-2 variants. Noted treatment: 19 received Ad26.COV2.S at low or high dose, single or two shots; about 5 received placebo; per-sample allocation not given. At day 63 after the first vaccine or placebo injection, samples were drawn. Produced via immunoSEQ multiplex PCR; TCRdb's table is partial and in-frame only. The profile covers fewer than 300,000 clones, with approximately 87% appearing a single time and about 3.6% taken by the ten largest. Sequencing used peripheral blood, obtained in a trial of Ad26.COV2.S vaccine versus placebo. The receptor set was obtained from a person aged 18-65 years who received the Ad26.COV2.S COVID-19 vaccine or a placebo.

CDR3 bases: TGTGCCAGCAGCACAGGAAGCTCTGGGGCCAACGTCCTGACTTTC. Translation: CASSTGSSGANVLTF. This chain connects TRBV2 to TRBJ2-6, with D possibly matching TRBD1 (5 bases). CDR1 is SNHLY and CDR2 is FYNNEI in the germline V gene. Trimming cost V 6 bases and J 0 bases, with 9 bases left between them. There are 15 residues in the CDR3.

V and J are TRBV28 and TRBJ1-6; 9 bases match TRBD1. CDR3 size: 15 residues. In germline, CDR1 is MDHEN, CDR2 SYDVKM. The J segment lost 7 bases and the V segment lost 2 bases, leaving 3 bases of the junction unmatched. CDR3 bases: TGTGCCAGCAGTTTAGGGGACAGGGACAATTCACCCCTCCACTTT. Its protein product is CASSLGDRDNSPLHF.

This sequence joins TRBV18 and TRBJ2-4; the match to TRBD1 covers 10 bases. The CDR3 consists of 18 residues. Germline CDR1 reads KGHSH; CDR2 reads LQKENI. V lost 3 bases to trimming and J lost 0 bases; unmatched junction nucleotides: 8. CDR3 bases: TGTGCCAGCTCACCCTGGACAGGGGGAATTACAGCCAAAAACATTCAGTACTTC. This encodes CASSPWTGGITAKNIQYF.

This chain uses TRBV7-9 with TRBJ2-1; 8 nucleotides agree with TRBD1. The CDR3 is 17 residues long. Germline assignment: CDR1 SEHNR and CDR2 FQNEAQ (reference sequence). Trimming took 3 bases from V and 0 from J; bases not matched to a gene: 7. CDR3 loop: CASSLNPGTGSYNEQFF. DNA for the CDR3: TGTGCCAGCAGCTTGAACCCCGGGACAGGCTCCTACAATGAGCAGTTCTTC.

The count of this clone is one. The chain employs TRBV15 and TRBJ2-7, with a tentative D call TRBD1 (5 bases). This CDR3 contains 15 residues. CDR1 is LNHNV and CDR2 is YYDKDF in the germline V gene (reference sequence). Between the trimmed V and J ends, which lost 3 bases and 2 bases, there was a span of 14 bases. The CDR3 nucleotides read TGTGCCACCAGCAGGGAGACAGCAACGGCCTACGAGCAGTACTTC. It translates to CATSRETATAYEQYF. The entire variable domain, with the rest obtained from reference TRBV15 and TRBJ2-7, is as follows: DAMVIQNPRYQVTQFGKPVTLSCSQTLNHNVMYWYQQKSSQAPKLLFHYYDKDFNNEADTPDNFQSRRPNTSFCFLDIRSPGLGDTAMYLCATSRETATAYEQYFGPGTRLTVT.

The V and J genes are TRBV6-5 and TRBJ1-5, with 10 bases aligning to TRBD1. The CDR3 runs to 13 residues. Germline trimming cut 5 bases from V and 6 bases from J; bases unmatched to any gene: 1. The germline gives CDR1 MNHEY, CDR2 SVGAGI. The CDR3 sequence: CASSRTGGQPQHF. For the CDR3, the DNA is TGTGCCAGCAGTCGGACAGGGGGTCAGCCCCAGCATTTT.

This chain connects TRBV11-2 to TRBJ2-7, with D unresolved. CDR3 length: 16 residues. Trimming cost V 0 bases and J 6 bases, with 18 bases left between them. Germline V gene sequence: CDR1 SGHAT, CDR2 FQNNGV. CDR3 region: CASSLEGFAHFGEQYF. The CDR3 DNA reads TGTGCCAGCAGCTTAGAGGGTTTCGCTCATTTTGGCGAGCAGTACTTC.

CDR3 in DNA: TGTGCCAGCAGCTTCGACCGGATCTACGAGCAGTACTTC. Encoded protein: CASSFDRIYEQYF. V usage is TRBV5-8 and J usage is TRBJ2-7; no clear D. Trimming stripped 2 bases from V and 3 bases from J, with 9 bases between. CDR3 length: 13 residues. CDR1 is SGHTS and CDR2 is YDEGEE in the germline V gene. The full variable domain, in which reference TRBV5-8 and TRBJ2-7 provide the parts outside the CDR3, is EAGVTQSPTHLIKTRGQQATLRCSPISGHTSVYWYQQALGLGLQFLLWYDEGEERNRGNFPPRFSGRQFPNYSSELNVNALELEDSALYLCASSFDRIYEQYFGPGTRLTVT.

Turning to this clone: The DNA is left out, because the CDR3 cannot be placed on it with certainty; the CDR3 is given as TCRdb lists it. The chain is built from TRBV12-3 or TRBV12-4 and TRBJ1-1. The CDR3 extends over 12 residues, inclusive of both ends. The CDR3 here is CASSSSRVQAFF.

For the CDR3, the DNA is TGTGCCAGCAGCTTAGATTGGCTAGCGGGAGCCCAGGATGAGCAGTTCTTC. Protein: CASSLDWLAGAQDEQFF. The chain links TRBV7-2 to TRBJ2-1, with TRBD2 matching 10 bases. The CDR3 contains 17 residues. V dropped 1 base and J dropped 8; count of bases not matched to a gene: 11. Per the germline V gene, CDR1 is SGHTA and CDR2 is FQGNSA.

This clone was seen just once. The chain has TRBV3-1 (or the pseudogene TRBV3-2) and TRBJ2-7; D unresolved. The CDR3 loop spans 15 amino acids. The germline V gene has CDR1 LGHDT and CDR2 YNNKEL (reference sequence). The V end lost 1 base, the J end lost 7 bases, and 17 bases lay between the germline ends. The DNA for the CDR3 is TGTGCCAGCAGCCAAGCCCATTTAGCCGTGGTTGAGCAGTACTTC. This encodes CASSQAHLAVVEQYF.

J is TRBJ1-4 and V is TRBV19; TRBD1 is a possible D gene (5 bases). The CDR3 runs to 15 residues. The V and J ends lost 3 bases and 7 bases respectively, with 15 bases between them. CDR1 is LNHDA, CDR2 SQIVND, per germline (reference sequence). Written as DNA, the CDR3 is TGTGCCAGTAGTATGGACGGCAGAGGGGCTGAAAAACTGTTTTTT. It encodes CASSMDGRGAEKLFF.